This passage covers 9 T cell receptor beta chains from one sample sequenced in a study of human T cells and chemical hapten exposure. This sample's time point: patch test 3, about 24 weeks after DPC sensitization. Treatment given: therapeutic diphenylcyclopropenone sensitization with weekly scalp DPC. TCRdb called the RACE reads again in MiXCR, with one record for every CDR3 protein. The sample shows tens of thousands of distinct CDR3 sequences, roughly a tenth of them seen only once. The specimen was whole blood, collected in connection with sensitization to the hapten diphenylcyclopropenone (DPC). Source of these receptors: a woman in her forties or fifties with alopecia areata. Some clones in this sample may be carry-over from other donors' samples.

This clonotype was recorded a few times. The chain links TRBV7-9 to TRBJ2-1; D might be TRBD1 (6 bases). In germline, CDR1 is SEHNR, CDR2 FQNEAQ (reference sequence). Deletions cut 2 bases from V and 10 bases from J, with 15 bases between. This CDR3 region has 14 residues. DNA of the CDR3: TGTGCCAGCAGCTTATTACAGGGCGGATTCGAGCAGTTCTTC. Translation gives CASSLLQGGFEQFF.

This clonotype was seen repeatedly, ten times or more. The V call is TRBV20-1, the J call TRBJ2-7, with TRBD2 matching over 11 bases. After removal of 2 bases from V and 3 bases from J, the junction contained 6 bases not matched to a gene. Per germline, CDR1 DFQATT and CDR2 SNEGSKA (reference sequence). This CDR3 has 15 amino acids. The CDR3 bases are TGCAGTGCTAGAAGCCGACTAGCGGGATTCTACGAGCAGTACTTC. Encoded protein: CSARSRLAGFYEQYF.

In this sample, this clonotype turned up many times. This chain connects TRBV9 to TRBJ2-6, with 7 bases aligning to TRBD1. The CDR3 loop spans 17 amino acids. Germline assignment: CDR1 SGDLS and CDR2 YYNGEE. V dropped 6 bases and J dropped 4; count of bases not matched to a gene: 13. The CDR3 loop reads CASTTGVSRGGANVLTF. CDR3 bases: TGTGCCAGCACTACAGGGGTTTCCCGGGGAGGGGCCAACGTCCTGACTTTC.

In this sample, this clonotype turned up a few times. V usage is TRBV5-1 and J usage is TRBJ2-7; 7 bases map to TRBD2. J was trimmed by 6 bases and V by 4 bases; bases with no gene match: 10. The CDR3 length is 14 residues. Germline CDR1 and CDR2: SGHRS and YFSETQ. CDR3 in DNA: TGCGCCAGCAGCCTCTTAGGGGAGGGAACCGAGCAGTACTTC. Translating it yields CASSLLGEGTEQYF.

This clonotype was recorded many times. This sequence joins TRBV5-4 and TRBJ1-6; no clear D gene. The germline V gene encodes CDR1 SGHNT and CDR2 YYREEE (reference sequence). The CDR3 covers 14 residues. Trimming left V 0 bases short and J 7 bases short, with 8 bases between. CDR3 sequence reads: CASSLGGNNSPLHF. CDR3 DNA sequence: TGTGCCAGCAGCTTGGGGGGAAACAATTCACCCCTCCACTTT.

The chain employs TRBV28 and TRBJ2-1; the match to TRBD2 covers 10 bases. Germline V gene lookup returns CDR1 MDHEN and CDR2 SYDVKM. The CDR3 covers 16 residues. V trimming: 6 bases; J trimming: 0 bases; junction bases outside the gene matches: 5. CDR3 region: CASRGLAPGSYNEQFF. Here the CDR3 DNA reads TGTGCCAGCAGGGGACTAGCGCCAGGCTCCTACAATGAGCAGTTCTTC.

This clonotype was picked up many times. The chain couples TRBV7-8 to TRBJ2-1; 10 nucleotides match TRBD2. V lost 4 bases and J lost 5; bases outside the gene matches: 8. The CDR3 consists of 16 residues. The germline gives CDR1 SGHVS, CDR2 FQNEAQ. Here the CDR3 DNA reads TGTGCCAGCAGCTCACAGACTAGCGGGTTTAACAATGAGCAGTTCTTC. Residues: CASSSQTSGFNNEQFF.

This clonotype was seen many times. The chain is built from TRBV29-1 and TRBJ2-3; D remains unclear. The CDR3 contains 13 residues. V lost 3 bases to trimming and J lost 4 bases, with 11 bases between them. Per the germline V gene, CDR1 is SQVTM and CDR2 is ANQGSEA. Written as DNA, the CDR3 is TGCAGCGTTGATGATTGGGGATCAGATACGCAGTATTTT. Translating it yields CSVDDWGSDTQYF.

The chain uses TRBV11-2 and TRBJ2-1; D gene uncertain. The CDR3 is made up of 11 amino acids. Germline CDR1 and CDR2: SGHAT and FQNNGV. Trimming cost V 5 bases and J 8 bases, with 7 bases left between them. CDR3 loop: CASSPLDEQFF. DNA of the CDR3: TGTGCCAGCAGCCCACTCGATGAGCAGTTCTTC.